The rows below give T cell receptor beta chains drawn from one sample of a study of CD8 T cells in ankylosing spondylitis. Each CDR3 protein gets one entry after TCRdb re-called the 5' RACE reads with MiXCR. The profile shows approximately 100,000 distinct CDR3 sequences, roughly 8.3% of them singletons. What was sequenced was blood, either unsorted or a sorted T cell fraction (not recorded which). The receptor source for this set is a male donor with ankylosing spondylitis or in good health (not recorded which). Both conserved end residues are part of each CDR3. The order of the fields is V gene, J gene, D gene, clone size, CDR3 protein, CDR3 DNA. The D gene is left open where the match is weak. Clone sizes are given selectively: once, few, many, or a class where the clone is expanded.

V: TRBV24-1
J: TRBJ2-2
D: -
size: many
CDR3: CATSATADGYGELFF
DNA: TGTGCCACCAGTGCCACAGCGGACGGGTACGGGGAGCTGTTTTTT

V: TRBV10-3
J: TRBJ2-7
D: TRBD2
size: many
CDR3: CAISGTSGRYEQYF
DNA: TGTGCCATCAGTGGAACTAGCGGGAGATACGAGCAGTACTTC

V: TRBV19
J: TRBJ2-1
D: -
size: many
CDR3: CASSIAPAGSYNEQFF
DNA: TGTGCCAGTAGTATAGCCCCAGCGGGCTCCTACAATGAGCAGTTCTTC

V: TRBV9
J: TRBJ1-1
D: TRBD1
size: many
CDR3: CASSARTGTSTEAFF
DNA: TGTGCCAGCAGCGCCAGGACAGGCACGAGCACTGAAGCTTTCTTT

V: TRBV18
J: TRBJ1-1
D: TRBD1
size: many
CDR3: CASSPRQGGNTEAFF
DNA: TGTGCCAGCTCACCGAGACAGGGAGGTAACACTGAAGCTTTCTTT

V: TRBV6-4
J: TRBJ2-2
D: TRBD2
size: many
CDR3: CASSEGRDTGELFF
DNA: TGTGCCAGCAGTGAGGGGAGGGACACCGGGGAGCTGTTTTTT

V: TRBV29-1
J: TRBJ2-1
D: TRBD1
size: -
CDR3: CSGTGVFDEQFF
DNA: TGCAGCGGGACAGGGGTGTTCGATGAGCAGTTCTTC

V: TRBV20-1
J: TRBJ1-2
D: TRBD1
size: many
CDR3: CSAKRTGIPYGYTF
DNA: TGCAGTGCTAAACGGACAGGGATCCCCTATGGCTACACCTTC

V: TRBV27
J: TRBJ1-2
D: TRBD1
size: many
CDR3: CASRYLQGAGYGYTF
DNA: TGTGCCAGCCGATATTTGCAGGGGGCGGGGTATGGCTACACCTTC

V: TRBV27
J: TRBJ2-2
D: -
size: many
CDR3: CASSPLTGELFF
DNA: TGTGCCAGCAGCCCTTTGACCGGGGAGCTGTTTTTT

V: TRBV5-6
J: TRBJ2-2
D: TRBD2
size: many
CDR3: CASSPGLAGWETGELFF
DNA: TGTGCCAGCAGCCCCGGACTAGCGGGATGGGAAACCGGGGAGCTGTTTTTT

V: TRBV29-1
J: TRBJ2-1
D: TRBD2
size: many
CDR3: CSVLPGGGEQFF
DNA: TGCAGCGTTCTCCCGGGAGGAGGTGAGCAGTTCTTC

V: TRBV12-3/TRBV12-4
J: TRBJ1-2
D: -
size: many
CDR3: CASSFHSSNYGYTF
DNA: TGTGCCAGCAGTTTTCACAGCTCTAACTATGGCTACACCTTC

V: TRBV18
J: TRBJ1-5
D: -
size: many
CDR3: CASSLGQLNQPQHF
DNA: TGTGCCAGCTCACTTGGCCAACTCAATCAGCCCCAGCATTTT

V: TRBV7-2
J: TRBJ1-2
D: TRBD1
size: many
CDR3: CASSSDRRQGYTF
DNA: TGTGCCAGCAGCTCGGACAGGAGACAGGGCTACACCTTC

V: TRBV12-3/TRBV12-4
J: TRBJ2-1
D: -
size: many
CDR3: CATCLGGQDNEQFF
DNA: TGTGCCACCTGCCTGGGCGGCCAGGACAATGAGCAGTTCTTC

V: TRBV12-3/TRBV12-4
J: TRBJ2-5
D: -
size: many
CDR3: CASSLYSQETQYF
DNA: TGTGCCAGCAGTTTATACAGCCAAGAGACCCAGTACTTC

V: TRBV4-2
J: TRBJ2-2
D: -
size: many
CDR3: CASSQEGGGTANTGELFF
DNA: TGTGCCAGCAGCCAAGAAGGGGGGGGTACAGCGAACACCGGGGAGCTGTTTTTT

V: TRBV2
J: TRBJ2-7
D: TRBD2
size: many
CDR3: CATKRESYEQYF
DNA: TGTGCCACAAAGCGGGAGTCCTACGAGCAGTACTTC

V: TRBV29-1
J: TRBJ1-2
D: TRBD1
size: many
CDR3: CSVGGSDNYGYTF
DNA: TGCAGCGTAGGGGGCTCTGATAACTATGGCTACACCTTC

V: TRBV7-3
J: TRBJ2-1
D: TRBD1
size: -
CDR3: CASSALRTGLVNEQFF
DNA: TGTGCCAGCAGCGCCCTTAGGACAGGGCTGGTCAATGAGCAGTTCTTC

V: TRBV6-1
J: TRBJ1-1
D: -
size: many
CDR3: CASKGSFRAEAFF
DNA: TGTGCCAGCAAGGGATCGTTCAGGGCTGAAGCTTTCTTT

V: TRBV12-3/TRBV12-4
J: TRBJ2-1
D: TRBD2
size: -
CDR3: CASRPGTSGDNEQFF
DNA: TGTGCCAGCAGACCCGGGACTAGCGGGGACAATGAGCAGTTCTTC

V: TRBV7-2
J: TRBJ2-1
D: -
size: many
CDR3: CASSLDLYFFF
DNA: TGTGCCAGCAGCTTAGACCTCTATTTTTTCTTC

V: TRBV29-1
J: TRBJ2-2
D: -
size: many
CDR3: CSVSYREYTGELFF
DNA: TGCAGCGTTTCCTACCGGGAATACACCGGGGAGCTGTTTTTT